Presented here are 7 T cell receptor beta chains from one specimen sequenced in a study of blood T cell repertoires in COVID-19. Clones were sequenced by immunoSEQ multiplex PCR, and TCRdb holds only the in-frame ones, with some missing. The sample consists of roughly 400,000 clones, approximately 90% of them appearing once. Sequenced material: PBMCs or T cells enriched from blood (not recorded which). The receptors come from a woman in her forties or fifties who had recovered from COVID-19.

This clone was seen only a few times. This sequence joins TRBV2 and TRBJ1-3; D is ambiguous. Trimming pared 7 bases from V and 4 bases from J, leaving 14 bases between. Germline values: CDR1 SNHLY, CDR2 FYNNEI. CDR3 length equals 14 residues. The CDR3, as DNA: TGTGCCAGCACCAGACGGGTTTTCGGAAACACCATATATTTT. Its protein product is CASTRRVFGNTIYF.

This rearrangement joins TRBV5-6 to TRBJ2-7; 7 positions match TRBD1. V was pared by 3 bases and J by 2 bases, with 14 bases of the junction left unmatched. CDR1 is SGHDT, CDR2 YYEEEE, per germline. This CDR3 spans 17 amino acids. The CDR3 region has the DNA TGTGCCAGCAGCTCCCACGAGGTACAGGGGATACCCTACGAGCAGTACTTC. Translating gives CASSSHEVQGIPYEQYF.

The chain uses TRBV19 and TRBJ1-2; TRBD1 might be the D (5 bases). Germline V gene data show CDR1 as LNHDA and CDR2 as SQIVND (reference sequence). V was trimmed by 5 bases and J by 0 bases, leaving 13 bases between them. CDR3 length: 15 residues. The CDR3 region is CASSPRQSANYGYTF. CDR3 sequence (DNA): TGTGCCAGTAGTCCTCGACAGAGCGCTAACTATGGCTACACCTTC. Variable domain in full (rest from reference TRBV19 and TRBJ1-2): DGGITQSPKYLFRKEGQNVTLSCEQNLNHDAMYWYRQDPGQGLRLIYYSQIVNDFQKGDIAEGYSVSREKKESFPLTVTSAQKNPTAFYLCASSPRQSANYGYTFGSGTRLTVV.

This clone was counted once. In DNA, the CDR3 is TGTGCCAGCAGCGGCAATTCGGCAGGTTCCGGGGAGCTGTTTTTT. Translated, it gives CASSGNSAGSGELFF. V is TRBV7-9 and J is TRBJ2-2; no firm D call. The V and J ends lost 5 bases and 6 bases respectively, with 16 bases between them. The CDR3 is made up of 15 amino acids. CDR1 and CDR2 from the germline V gene are SEHNR and FQNEAQ (reference sequence).

The gene calls are TRBV30 and TRBJ1-1; no firm D call. The CDR3 covers 14 residues. Trimming pared 5 bases from V and 4 bases from J, leaving 17 bases between. CDR1 and CDR2 (germline): GTSNPN, SVGIG (reference sequence). In DNA, the CDR3 is TGTGCCTGGGGTATTGGGCCGCGGGCCACTGAAGCTTTCTTT. Amino acids: CAWGIGPRATEAFF.

V gene TRBV18 combines with J gene TRBJ1-3; no definite D call. Between the trimmed V and J ends, which lost 1 base and 5 bases, there was a span of 9 bases. Germline V gene data show CDR1 as KGHSH and CDR2 as LQKENI. CDR3 size: 14 residues. CDR3 in amino acids: CASSPQGVRNTIYF. CDR3 bases: TGTGCCAGCTCACCACAGGGAGTCAGAAACACCATATATTTT.

The rearrangement joins TRBV6-5 to TRBJ2-1; 11 bases align to TRBD2. The CDR3 has 15 amino acids. After removal of 5 bases from V and 2 bases from J, the junction contained 2 bases not matched to a gene. The germline V gene encodes CDR1 MNHEY and CDR2 SVGAGI. The CDR3 sequence is CASSTLAGAYNEQFF. The CDR3 region has the DNA TGTGCCAGCAGTACACTAGCGGGGGCCTACAATGAGCAGTTCTTC.